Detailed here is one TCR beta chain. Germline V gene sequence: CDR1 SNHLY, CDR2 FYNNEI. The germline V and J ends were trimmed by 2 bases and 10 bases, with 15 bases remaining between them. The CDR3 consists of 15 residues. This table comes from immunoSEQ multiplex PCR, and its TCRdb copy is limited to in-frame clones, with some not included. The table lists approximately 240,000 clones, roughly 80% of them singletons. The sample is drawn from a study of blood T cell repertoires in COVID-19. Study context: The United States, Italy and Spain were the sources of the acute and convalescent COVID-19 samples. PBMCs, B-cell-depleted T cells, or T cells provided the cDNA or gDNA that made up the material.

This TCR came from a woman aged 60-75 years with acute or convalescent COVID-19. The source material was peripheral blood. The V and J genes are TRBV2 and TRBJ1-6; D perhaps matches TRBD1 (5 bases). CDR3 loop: CASSETGQGNSPLHF. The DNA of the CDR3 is TGTGCCAGCAGTGAAACCGGGCAGGGAAACTCACCCCTCCACTTT.